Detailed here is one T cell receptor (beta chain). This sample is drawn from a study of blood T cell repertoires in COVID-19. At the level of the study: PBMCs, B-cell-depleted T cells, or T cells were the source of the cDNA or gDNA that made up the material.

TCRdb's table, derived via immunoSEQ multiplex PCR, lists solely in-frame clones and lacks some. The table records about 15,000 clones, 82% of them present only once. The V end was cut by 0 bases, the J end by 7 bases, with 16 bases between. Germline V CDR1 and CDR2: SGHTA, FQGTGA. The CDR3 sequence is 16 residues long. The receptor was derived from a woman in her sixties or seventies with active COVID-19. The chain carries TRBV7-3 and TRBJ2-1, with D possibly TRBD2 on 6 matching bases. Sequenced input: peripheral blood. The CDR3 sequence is CASSLTAGPPGNEQFF. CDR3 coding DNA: TGTGCCAGCAGCTTAACAGCGGGCCCTCCCGGTAATGAGCAGTTCTTC.